This T cell receptor beta chain originates from a study of blood T cells in healthy people across ages (dated by TCRdb to between 2014 and 2017). For context, the study as a whole: Template switching captured roughly one uniquely barcoded TCR beta cDNA molecule per two T cells in model experiments. Age-related changes in TCR beta repertoire diversity were measured in the study by deep sequencing normalized with unique cDNA molecular identifiers. Four age groups were formed from the donors: young (average 16 years), middle-aged (just under 40), aged (about 62) and long-lived (about 75). The study analyzed two additional independent replicas of 1 million unique cDNA reads from the same blood draw for two donors, one aged 18 to 29 and one aged 80 or older.

Library construction relied on 5' RACE. The data were produced on an Illumina HiSeq 2500. A second PCR of roughly 6 to 12 cycles was performed with a sample-barcoded 5' primer and a J-beta primer mix. A template-switch 5' adaptor carrying 12 random nucleotides introduced a unique molecular identifier onto each TCR beta cDNA molecule. Each sample yielded at least 2.5 million CDR3-containing paired-end reads. First-strand cDNA was synthesized from all RNA with the Mint cDNA synthesis kit, primed by a TRBC-specific oligonucleotide. Following uracil-DNA glycosylase treatment, all cDNA underwent a first 18-cycle PCR with the universal primers M1SS and BC2_uni_R. The published analysis was carried out like this. For normalization, 1 million high-quality reads, each with a distinct molecular identifier, were randomly selected from each sample. Instead of being binned into consensus sequences, reads that shared molecular identifiers were thrown out. CDR3 identification, clonotype clustering and error correction used MiTCR with a Q25 quality threshold and the strictest error-elimination algorithm. Lower-bound total TCR beta diversity was estimated with a nonparametric unseen species model using Euler transformation. TCRdb handled the public reads itself, with Q25 trimming in fastp and clone calling in MiXCR, and kept productive beta chains. One record per CDR3 amino acid sequence lists the most common genes and DNA. These V and J calls rely on TCRdb rather than the paper's analysis. This sample has about 720,000 distinct CDR3 sequences in its table, and around 25% of those were observed once. Jointly, the top ten make up approximately 4% of the sample.

The 39 donors, aged about 6 to 95 years, were systemically healthy Caucasian individuals from Russia. Roughly 11 milliliters of peripheral blood were drawn from each donor into EDTA-treated Vacutainer tubes. PBMCs were isolated by Ficoll-Paque density-gradient centrifugation, with at least 6 million obtained per sample. Trizol reagent was used to extract total RNA from PBMCs, with at least 5 micrograms per sample. For every donor, flow cytometry on a PBMC aliquot measured the percentage of naive CD45RAhigh/CD27high T cells. General study outcomes and caveats: Observed TCR beta diversity correlated strongly with the percentage of naive T cells measured by flow cytometry. The long-lived group showed more naive CD4+ T cells, fewer expanded clones and increased TCR diversity than the aged group, suggesting age selection. Estimates of total diversity from one million sequenced T cells were regarded as lower bounds and underestimates. Because donor CMV infection status was unknown, age-related changes in expanded clonotypes were potentially confounded. As age increased, observed TCR beta diversity per million T cells dropped in a roughly linear way, and a significant reduction was already evident by age about 40. Bulk unsorted PBMC profiling prevented conclusive comparison of naive and antigen-experienced compartments.

This clonotype was seen more than once but under ten times. Its cognate antigen has yet to be identified. Base qualities are not provided; no much larger clone lies one nucleotide away. The CDR3 runs 13 amino acids, cysteine and phenylalanine included. Only the CDR3 DNA stays, 39 bases, in frame from base 1. Between the V and J ends, shortened by 5 bases and 3 bases respectively, the junction contains 10 bases. The germline V gene encodes CDR1 SGHTA and CDR2 FQGNSA. A further study also used this sample, focusing on T cells of mothers and their children. As noted in the second study: Nine systemically healthy Caucasian individuals served as donors, namely three mothers together with their six children. cDNA synthesis used all of the extracted RNA, with 1.5 ug of RNA in each 15 ul reaction. In the second PCR, sample barcodes and 2-4 random nucleotides were introduced via the M1S primer. Over 10 million TCR beta CDR3 reads came from each mother, compared with approximately 3 million reads from each child. Thymic selection similarly shapes TCR recombination output in related and unrelated pairs, with minor effect from inherited differences. Related mother-child pairs always showed normalized repertoire overlap that was slightly higher than in unrelated mother-child pairs, though the difference was never significant. Persistent microchimeric T cell clones were not detected, at a sensitivity of about 99 clones per million clonotypes. In the study, deep NGS was used to compare the TCR beta repertoires of mothers and children, and features distinguishing related mother-child pairs from unrelated individuals were sought. On average, the children were approximately 11 +/- 4 years old, while the mothers were approximately 41 +/- 4 years old. After adapter ligation with NEBNext reagents, the libraries were sequenced on Illumina HiSeq 2000 with 100+100 nt paired-end reads. Mother and child libraries were prepared a month apart and sequenced in separate runs to prevent cross-contamination. Each donor had between roughly 450,000 and 2,100,000 distinct TCR beta clonotypes identified. Naive TCR beta clonotypes were estimated from low-frequency clonotypes matched to each donor's FACS-determined naive share, without sorting.

The clonotype originates from a boy between 10 and 17 years old in good health. The receptor chain draws on TRBV7-2 and TRBJ1-2; a tentative D match to TRBD1 spans 6 bases. Specimen: blood. The CDR3 region has the sequence CASSSGQHYGYTF. Here is the DNA: TGTGCCAGCAGCAGTGGACAGCACTATGGCTACACCTTC.